This T cell receptor beta chain derives from a study of T cells expressing NK-cell markers. Overall study: It was sorted CD3+CD56+NKG2C+, CD3+CD56+NKG2C- and CD3+CD56-NKG2C+ T cells that supplied the TCR beta repertoires. Study-wide results and limits: It remained uncertain whether the expanded NKG2C+ T cell clones were specific for HCMV antigens.

Using the 5' RACE reads, TCRdb records one entry per CDR3 protein without DNA. This table holds about 540,000 distinct CDR3 sequences. Concerning this clonotype itself: Antigen: not known.

CDR3 length equals 14 residues. Germline V lookup: CDR1 SGHKS, CDR2 YYEKEE (reference sequence). This receptor was taken from a man between 18 and 29 years old in good health. The rearrangement uses TRBV5-5 and TRBJ2-2. The sample comprised blood T cells: a sorted CD56 or NKG2C T cell subset, CD4+ or CD8+ T cells, or bulk PBMC T cells (not recorded which). CDR3 in amino acids: CASSFRTITGELFF.